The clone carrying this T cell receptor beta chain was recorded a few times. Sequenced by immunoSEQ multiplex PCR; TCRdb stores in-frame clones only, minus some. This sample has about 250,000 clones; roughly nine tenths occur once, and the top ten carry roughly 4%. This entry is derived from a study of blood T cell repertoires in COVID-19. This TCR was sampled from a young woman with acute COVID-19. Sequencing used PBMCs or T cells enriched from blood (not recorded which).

CDR3 in amino acids: CASSLEWPYTEAFF. The CDR3 region has the DNA TGCGCCAGCAGCTTGGAGTGGCCGTACACTGAAGCTTTCTTT. This chain connects TRBV5-1 to TRBJ1-1; D not certain. The CDR3 runs 14 residues. Germline CDR1 is SGHRS and CDR2 is YFSETQ. Trimming cost V 0 bases and J 3 bases, with 9 bases left between them.